These 5 T cell receptor beta chains came from one sample sequenced in a study of a mutant IDH1 vaccine in newly diagnosed glioma. Their antigen targets remain unknown. The time point here: week 35, safety follow-up. Each dose of the vaccine consisted of 300 ug of mutant IDH1 20-mer peptide, with topical imiquimod. Using immunoSEQ multiplex PCR, the repertoire was profiled, and TCRdb retains in-frame clones only, with some absent. This table has roughly 48,000 clones, roughly four fifths appearing once. The starting material was PBMCs, obtained from a glioma patient whose treatment included an IDH1 peptide vaccine. The receptors were gathered from a man aged 40-49 years with glioma.

CDR3: CASSPGGRLTQETQYF. DNA for the CDR3: TGTGCCAGCAGCCCCGGGGGGCGGCTGACTCAAGAGACCCAGTACTTC. The V and J genes are TRBV7-6 and TRBJ2-5, with D perhaps matching TRBD2 (7 bases). V shed 5 bases and J shed 2 bases, with 18 bases lying between them. The CDR3 covers 16 residues. From germline, CDR1 is SGHVS and CDR2 FNYEAQ.

The V gene is TRBV29-1, the J gene TRBJ2-5; D is perhaps TRBD2 (5 bases). V dropped 3 bases and J dropped 4 bases, with 9 bases sitting between them. This CDR3 contains 12 residues. CDR1 is SQVTM, CDR2 ANQGSEA, per germline. The CDR3 DNA reads as TGCAGCGTTGACGTAGCGCGAGAGACCCAGTACTTC. Encoded protein: CSVDVARETQYF. The entire variable domain, with the rest obtained from reference TRBV29-1 and TRBJ2-5, is as follows: SAVISQKPSRDICQRGTSLTIQCQVDSQVTMMFWYRQQPGQSLTLIATANQGSEATYESGFVIDKFPISRPNLTFSTLTVSNMSPEDSSIYLCSVDVARETQYFGPGTRLLVL.

This clone has a handful of counts. The chain recombines TRBV13 with TRBJ2-3; no clear D. There are 14 residues in the CDR3. V lost 4 bases and J lost 0, with 8 bases in between. Germline CDR1 is PRHDT and CDR2 is FYEKMQ (reference sequence). The CDR3 nucleotides read TGTGCCAGCAGCTCTAGGGCGAGCACAGATACGCAGTATTTT. The encoded protein is CASSSRASTDTQYF.

This clone has a single count. J is TRBJ2-2 and V is TRBV2; D tentatively reads TRBD1 or TRBD2 (5 bases each). Germline assignment: CDR1 SNHLY and CDR2 FYNNEI. CDR3 size: 15 residues. V was clipped by 7 bases and J by 8 bases, with 20 bases between them. The CDR3 is CASIGTDSINGELFF. For the CDR3, the DNA is TGTGCCAGCATTGGGACCGACAGTATTAATGGGGAGCTGTTTTTT.

The genes are TRBV5-8 and TRBJ1-1; D unresolved. Germline CDR1 and CDR2: SGHTS and YDEGEE. The CDR3 covers 15 residues. With 2 bases removed from V and 1 base from J, the gap between germline ends came to 12 bases. CDR3 DNA: TGTGCCAGCAGCTTCGACGGTAGACCGAACACTGAAGCTTTCTTT. The encoded protein is CASSFDGRPNTEAFF.